This T cell receptor (beta chain) derives from a study of blood T cell repertoires in COVID-19. This CDR3 spans 13 amino acids. Per germline, CDR1 MNHEY and CDR2 SMNVEV (reference sequence). V trimming: 6 bases; J trimming: 1 base; junction bases outside the gene matches: 3. Some clones are missing from TCRdb's copy, which holds only in-frame ones; the method was immunoSEQ multiplex PCR. The sample yields approximately 220,000 clones, roughly 85% seen once. The chain uses TRBV27 and TRBJ2-7; 7 nucleotides align to TRBD1. The sample was PBMCs or T cells enriched from blood (not recorded which). The receptor was isolated from a woman in her forties or fifties who had been exposed to COVID-19. The CDR3 here is CASRGQTSYEQYF. Here the CDR3 DNA reads TGTGCCAGCAGGGGACAGACGTCCTACGAGCAGTACTTC.